This T cell receptor (beta chain) is drawn from a study of shared clonotypes between healthy human individuals. Deep-level settings were used for running the assay. Libraries were prepared by immunoSEQ multiplex PCR; TCRdb keeps only in-frame clonotypes and omits some of them. The sample has about 2 million clones; less than 95% are singletons. Per germline, CDR1 SQVTM and CDR2 ANQGSEA. The CDR3 loop spans 13 amino acids. The V gene end was trimmed by 5 bases and the J gene end by 1 base; junction bases not matched to a gene: 2. Terminally differentiated effector memory CD45RA+ cells were excluded from the naive CD8 cells, which were CD45RO-negative and positively selected for CCR7.

The TCR sequence derives from a man aged 18 to 30 in good health. Source material: naive CD8+ T cells sorted from blood. The gene calls are TRBV29-1 and TRBJ2-1; 7 bases align to TRBD2. CDR3 DNA sequence: TGCAGCGTTTATAGCGGGTCCTACAATGAGCAGTTCTTC. As protein: CSVYSGSYNEQFF.